What follows describes a single T cell receptor beta chain. This sample is drawn from a study of T cell changes during pregnancy in multiple sclerosis. The V end was cut by 6 bases, the J end by 2 bases, with 19 bases between. Germline lookup yields CDR1 KGHSH and CDR2 LQKENI. The CDR3 contains 16 residues. Produced via immunoSEQ multiplex PCR; TCRdb's table is partial and in-frame only. The sample yields tens of thousands of clones, approximately 90% seen once. The sequences come from peripheral blood, collected in the first trimester of pregnancy. The source is a female donor in good health, enrolled as a control in a pregnancy study. The chain carries TRBV18 and TRBJ1-1; D gene ambiguous. Here the CDR3 reads CASSRERSGPNTEAFF. In DNA form, the CDR3 reads TGTGCCAGCTCCCGGGAAAGGTCAGGACCCAACACTGAAGCTTTCTTT. Complete variable domain (other parts from reference TRBV18 and TRBJ1-1): NAGVMQNPRHLVRRRGQEARLRCSPMKGHSHVYWYRQLPEEGLKFMVYLQKENIIDESGMPKERFSAEFPKEGPSILRIQQVVRGDSAAYFCASSRERSGPNTEAFFGQGTRLTVV.